The 16 T cell receptor beta chains presented below share a single source sample, sequenced in a study of cytotoxic CD8 clonotypes in ibrutinib-treated CLL. Method: immunoSEQ multiplex PCR; TCRdb's copy keeps in-frame clones and lacks some. Of 150,000 to 250,000 clones detected, about 72% appear once; the ten largest clones hold roughly 13%. The specimen was PBMCs, collected after 24 months of ibrutinib treatment. Every receptor here comes from a human donor with chronic lymphocytic leukemia.

The V call is TRBV18, the J call TRBJ2-7, with TRBD1 matching 7 bases. V shed 3 bases and J 0 bases; nucleotides not matched to a gene: 11. There are 17 residues in the CDR3. Germline CDR1 KGHSH, CDR2 LQKENI. CDR3 sequence reads: CASSPANRGRSSYEQYF. In DNA, the CDR3 is TGTGCCAGCTCACCCGCTAACAGGGGTCGGTCCTCCTACGAGCAGTACTTC.

The chain uses TRBV11-2 and TRBJ1-5; D not resolved. V gave up 1 base and J gave up 4 bases, with 8 bases separating them. CDR3 length: 14 amino acids. Germline lookup yields CDR1 SGHAT and CDR2 FQNNGV. CDR3 protein: CASSLGQKNQPQHF. CDR3 nucleotides: TGTGCCAGCAGCTTAGGTCAGAAAAATCAGCCCCAGCATTTT.

The CDR3 DNA reads as TGTGCCAGCAGCTACCCACCGGGGCGGAGGGGCTACGAGCAGTACTTC. Its translation: CASSYPPGRRGYEQYF. The chain has TRBV7-9 and TRBJ2-7; possible D gene TRBD2, 6 bases. The germline V gene has CDR1 SEHNR and CDR2 FQNEAQ (reference sequence). The germline V and J ends were trimmed by 4 bases and 3 bases, with 19 bases remaining between them. The CDR3 has 16 residues. Variable domain in full (rest from reference TRBV7-9 and TRBJ2-7): DTGVSQNPRHKITKRGQNVTFRCDPISEHNRLYWYRQTLGQGPEFLTYFQNEAQLEKSRLLSDRFSAERPKGSFSTLEIQRTEQGDSAMYLCASSYPPGRRGYEQYFGPGTRLTVT.

The chain recombines TRBV27 with TRBJ2-5; D may be TRBD1 or TRBD2 (5 bases each). The CDR3 has 12 amino acids. Trimming stripped 8 bases from V and 5 bases from J, with 12 bases between. Germline V gene lookup returns CDR1 MNHEY and CDR2 SMNVEV (reference sequence). Written as DNA, the CDR3 is TGTGCCAGCGGCTGGGGGTTGGAGACCCAGTACTTC. Its translation is CASGWGLETQYF.

The chain links TRBV21-1 to TRBJ1-4. TRBV21-1 is classified as a pseudogene. The CDR3 is 12 residues long. The CDR3 loop reads CASSQVEEKLFF. The CDR3 bases are TGTGCCAGCAGCCAAGTCGAGGAAAAACTGTTTTTT.

The genes are TRBV6-1 and TRBJ2-1, with a possible D match to TRBD2 (6 bases). The CDR3 spans 18 residues. Germline CDR1 reads MNHNS; CDR2 reads SASEGT. The ends were cut back, 1 base at V and 8 bases at J, with 24 bases in the middle. The CDR3 loop is CASSEGFRLVVSWDEQFF. CDR3 nucleotide sequence: TGTGCCAGCAGTGAAGGTTTTCGACTAGTGGTATCTTGGGATGAGCAGTTCTTC.

The V and J genes are TRBV11-2 and TRBJ2-7, with TRBD1 as a possible D gene (5 bases). Germline V CDR1 and CDR2: SGHAT, FQNNGV. The CDR3 runs to 13 residues. The ends were cut back, 4 bases at V and 6 bases at J, with 13 bases in the middle. In DNA, the CDR3 is TGTGCCAGCAGCTCCCAGGGCTCTCTCGAGCAGTACTTC. Translated, it gives CASSSQGSLEQYF.

A single count supports this clone. V gene TRBV27 combines with J gene TRBJ2-3; possible D gene TRBD1, 6 bases. Germline loops: CDR1 MNHEY, CDR2 SMNVEV (reference sequence). V was shortened by 2 bases and J by 0 bases, with 6 bases between the two germline ends. The CDR3 totals 14 residues. The CDR3 DNA reads as TGTGCCAGCAGTTTAGGACAGAGCACAGATACGCAGTATTTT. It specifies CASSLGQSTDTQYF.

This chain links TRBV4-1 with TRBJ2-5; no reliable D call. Trimming stripped 4 bases from V and 4 bases from J, with 7 bases between. Germline-derived CDR1 and CDR2 are MGHRA and YSYEKL. The CDR3 runs 12 residues. CDR3 in amino acids: CASSPGGETQYF. The CDR3, as DNA: TGCGCCAGCAGCCCCGGCGGAGAGACCCAGTACTTC.

The chain is built from TRBV28 and TRBJ2-7, with D uncertain. Trimming shortened V by 5 bases and J by 0 bases, and 14 bases separated the two germline ends. Germline V gene sequence: CDR1 MDHEN, CDR2 SYDVKM. The CDR3 is 15 residues long. The DNA of the CDR3 is TGTGCCAGCAGTCGGACCAAGACCGCCTCCTACGAGCAGTACTTC. It is translated as CASSRTKTASYEQYF.

This clone was detected only a few times. The rearrangement uses TRBV2 and TRBJ1-4; D might be TRBD1 (5 bases). V was shortened by 6 bases and J by 7 bases, with 9 bases between the two germline ends. Germline V gives CDR1 SNHLY, CDR2 FYNNEI. CDR3 length: 12 residues. CDR3 amino acids: CASSRESEKLFF. Written as DNA, the CDR3 is TGTGCCAGCAGCAGGGAGAGTGAAAAACTGTTTTTT.

The gene calls are TRBV9 and TRBJ1-1; possible D gene TRBD1, 5 bases. V lost 3 bases and J 2 bases, leaving 14 bases between the germline ends. Germline V gene lookup returns CDR1 SGDLS and CDR2 YYNGEE. The CDR3 loop spans 15 amino acids. In DNA, the CDR3 is TGTGCCAGCAGCGGTATTGGGACGGTCAACACTGAAGCTTTCTTT. Amino acid sequence: CASSGIGTVNTEAFF.

V usage is TRBV28 and J usage is TRBJ2-7; 14 bases are shared with TRBD2. The CDR3 covers 17 residues. Germline CDR1 MDHEN, CDR2 SYDVKM. With 4 bases clipped from V and 6 bases from J, the junction kept 11 bases outside the gene matches. The CDR3 DNA is TGTGCCAGCAGTTCCCAGACTAGCGGGAGGGCCTTAGGCGAGCAGTACTTC. Translation: CASSSQTSGRALGEQYF.

This rearrangement joins TRBV7-2 to TRBJ2-5; D not resolved. This CDR3 has 13 amino acids. In germline, CDR1 is SGHTA, CDR2 FQGNSA. V lost 3 bases to trimming and J lost 2 bases, with 7 bases between them. For the CDR3, the DNA is TGTGCCAGCAGCTTTAATTTACAAGAGACCCAGTACTTC. As protein: CASSFNLQETQYF.

The chain recombines TRBV27 with TRBJ2-2; D is uncertain. The CDR3 contains 14 residues. Deletions cut 3 bases from V and 2 bases from J, with 7 bases between. Per the germline V gene, CDR1 is MNHEY and CDR2 is SMNVEV (reference sequence). Here the CDR3 DNA reads TGTGCCAGCAGTTTCGGCTACAACACCGGGGAGCTGTTTTTT. As protein: CASSFGYNTGELFF.

The CDR3 region has the DNA TGCGCCAGCAGCTTTCGGACAGGGGAAGGGAACACTGAAGCTTTCTTT. As protein: CASSFRTGEGNTEAFF. The chain uses TRBV5-1 and TRBJ1-1; 9 bases agree with TRBD1. This CDR3 spans 16 amino acids. CDR1 SGHRS and CDR2 YFSETQ come from the germline V gene. The trim removed 2 bases at V and 1 base at J, leaving 6 bases unmatched.